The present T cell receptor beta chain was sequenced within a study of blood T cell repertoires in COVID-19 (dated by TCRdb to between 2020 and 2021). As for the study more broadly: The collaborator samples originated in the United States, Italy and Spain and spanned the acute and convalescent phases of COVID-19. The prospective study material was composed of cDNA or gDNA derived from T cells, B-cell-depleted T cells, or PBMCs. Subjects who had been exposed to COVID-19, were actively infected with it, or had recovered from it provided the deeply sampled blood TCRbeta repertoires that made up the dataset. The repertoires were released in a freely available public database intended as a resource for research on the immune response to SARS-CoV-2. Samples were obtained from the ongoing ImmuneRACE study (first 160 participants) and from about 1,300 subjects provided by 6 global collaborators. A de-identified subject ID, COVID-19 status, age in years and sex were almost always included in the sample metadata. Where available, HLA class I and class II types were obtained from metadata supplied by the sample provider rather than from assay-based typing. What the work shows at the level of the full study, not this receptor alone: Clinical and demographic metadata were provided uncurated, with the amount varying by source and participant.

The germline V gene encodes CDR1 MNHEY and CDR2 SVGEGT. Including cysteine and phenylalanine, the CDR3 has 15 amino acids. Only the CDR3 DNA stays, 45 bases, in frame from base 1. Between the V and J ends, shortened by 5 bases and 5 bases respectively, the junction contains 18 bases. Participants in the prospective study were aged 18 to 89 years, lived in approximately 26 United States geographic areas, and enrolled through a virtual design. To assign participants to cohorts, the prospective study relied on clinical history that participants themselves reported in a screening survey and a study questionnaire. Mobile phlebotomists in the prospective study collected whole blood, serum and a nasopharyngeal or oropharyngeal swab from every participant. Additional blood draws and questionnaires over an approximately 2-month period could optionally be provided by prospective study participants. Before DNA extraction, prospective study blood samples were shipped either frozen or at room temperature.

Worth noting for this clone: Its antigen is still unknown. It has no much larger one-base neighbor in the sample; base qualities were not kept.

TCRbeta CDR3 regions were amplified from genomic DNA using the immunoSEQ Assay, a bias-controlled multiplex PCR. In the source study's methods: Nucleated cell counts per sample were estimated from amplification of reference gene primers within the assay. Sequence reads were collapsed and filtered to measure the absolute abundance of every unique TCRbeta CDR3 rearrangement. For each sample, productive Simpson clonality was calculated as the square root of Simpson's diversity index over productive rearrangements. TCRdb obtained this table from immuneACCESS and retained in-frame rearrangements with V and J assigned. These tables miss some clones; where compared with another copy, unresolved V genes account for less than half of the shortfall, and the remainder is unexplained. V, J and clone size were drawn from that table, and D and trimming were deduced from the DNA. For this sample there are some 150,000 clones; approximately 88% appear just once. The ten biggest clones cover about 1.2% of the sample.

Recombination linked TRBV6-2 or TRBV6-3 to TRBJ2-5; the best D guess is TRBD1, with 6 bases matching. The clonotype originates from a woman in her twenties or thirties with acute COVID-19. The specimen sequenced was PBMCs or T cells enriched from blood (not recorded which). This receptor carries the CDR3 CASSLRDTLQETQYF. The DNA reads TGTGCCAGCAGTCTCCGGGACACTCTCCAGGAGACCCAGTACTTC.